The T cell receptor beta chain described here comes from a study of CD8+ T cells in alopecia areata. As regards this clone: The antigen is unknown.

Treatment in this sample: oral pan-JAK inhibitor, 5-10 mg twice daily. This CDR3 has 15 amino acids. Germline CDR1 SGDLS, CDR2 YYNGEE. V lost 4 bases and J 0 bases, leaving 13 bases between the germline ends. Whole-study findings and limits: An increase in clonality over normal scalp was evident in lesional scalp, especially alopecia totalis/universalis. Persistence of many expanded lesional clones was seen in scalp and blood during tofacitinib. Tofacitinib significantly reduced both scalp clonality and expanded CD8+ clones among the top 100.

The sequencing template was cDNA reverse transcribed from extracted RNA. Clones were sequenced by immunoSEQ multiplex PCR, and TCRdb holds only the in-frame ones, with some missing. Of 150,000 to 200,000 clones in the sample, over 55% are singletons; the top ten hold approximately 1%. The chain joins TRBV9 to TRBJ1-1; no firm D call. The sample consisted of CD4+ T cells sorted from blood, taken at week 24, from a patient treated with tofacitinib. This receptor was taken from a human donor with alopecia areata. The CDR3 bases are TGTGCCAGCAGCCCAGATTTCGGTTTGAACACTGAAGCTTTCTTT. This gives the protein CASSPDFGLNTEAFF.